A single sample is the source of the 22 T cell receptor beta chains below, sequenced in a study of T-cell memory formation after mild COVID-19. TCRdb reprocessed the 5' RACE reads with MiXCR, giving one entry per CDR3 protein. The sample lists about 140,000 distinct CDR3 sequences, 11% to 15% seen once, with about 29% in the top ten. Material for sequencing was PBMCs or a T cell subset sorted from them (not recorded which). The receptors were gathered from an adult woman who had mild COVID-19 (a few samples of this study predate the infection). Cell type and time point are not known.

The chain recombines TRBV4-3 with TRBJ2-7; 7 nucleotides align to TRBD2. Germline assignment: CDR1 LGHNA and CDR2 YSLEER. This CDR3 has 13 residues. With V trimmed by 0 bases and J by 6 bases, 2 bases remained unmatched. CDR3 protein: CASSQDSGGEQYF. The CDR3 nucleotides are TGCGCCAGCAGCCAAGATTCGGGGGGCGAGCAGTACTTC.

The chain links TRBV19 to TRBJ2-7; TRBD1 is a possible D gene (6 bases). Trimming left V 6 bases short and J 0 bases short, with 9 bases between. The CDR3 spans 13 residues. In germline, CDR1 is LNHDA, CDR2 SQIVND (reference sequence). CDR3 DNA: TGTGCCAGTAGGGACAGAGCCTCCTACGAGCAGTACTTC. Translated: CASRDRASYEQYF.

This clonotype was detected a few times. V gene TRBV6-2 or TRBV6-3 combines with J gene TRBJ2-7; D tentatively reads TRBD1 or TRBD2 (6 bases each). The germline V gene encodes CDR1 MNHEY and CDR2 SVGEGT. The V end lost 0 bases, the J end lost 0 bases, and 12 bases lay between the germline ends. The CDR3 runs to 16 residues. The CDR3 DNA is TGTGCCAGCAGTTACTCGGGGGGCCCAAGCTCCTACGAGCAGTACTTC. It is translated as CASSYSGGPSSYEQYF.

This clonotype was counted a few times. This rearrangement joins TRBV6-6 to TRBJ2-5, with 9 bases identical to TRBD1. V lost 6 bases, J lost 4 bases, and 9 bases stayed unmatched. Germline loops: CDR1 MNHNY, CDR2 SVGAGI (reference sequence). The CDR3 runs 15 residues. This chain's CDR3 is CASSQNRGQGETQYF. The CDR3 region has the DNA TGTGCCAGCAGCCAAAACAGGGGGCAGGGAGAGACCCAGTACTTC.

This clonotype was observed a handful of times. Written as DNA, the CDR3 is TGTGCCAGCAGCTGGGCCCGTAATGAGCAGTTCTTC. Amino acids: CASSWARNEQFF. This chain joins TRBV5-6 and TRBJ2-1; D uncertain. V lost 3 bases, J lost 7 bases, and 8 bases lay in between. The CDR3 runs to 12 residues. Germline V gene sequence: CDR1 SGHDT, CDR2 YYEEEE.

The chain recombines TRBV3-1 with TRBJ2-7; D is undetermined. This CDR3 is built from 14 residues. Germline CDR1 is LGHDT and CDR2 is YNNKEL (reference sequence). Trimming stripped 1 base from V and 5 bases from J, with 12 bases between. The CDR3 is CASSQGTNIDEQYF. For the CDR3, the DNA is TGTGCCAGCAGCCAAGGGACGAACATCGACGAGCAGTACTTC.

Only a few counts were recorded for this clonotype. The chain uses TRBV12-3 or TRBV12-4 and TRBJ2-7, with a possible D match to TRBD2 (5 bases). This CDR3 spans 12 amino acids. Trimming removed 6 bases at V and 6 bases at J, with 12 bases between. CDR3 protein: CASSTRVGEQYF. DNA for the CDR3: TGTGCCAGCAGCACGAGGGTTGGCGAGCAGTACTTC.

The table lists this clonotype with many counts. The rearrangement uses TRBV29-1 and TRBJ2-5; 9 bases line up with TRBD1. Germline V lookup: CDR1 SQVTM, CDR2 ANQGSEA. V lost 2 bases to trimming and J lost 2 bases; unmatched junction nucleotides: 6. CDR3 size: 15 residues. CDR3 protein: CSVERRGQGQETQYF. The CDR3 DNA reads TGCAGCGTTGAAAGAAGGGGACAGGGACAAGAGACCCAGTACTTC.

In its sample, this clonotype was seen a few times. V gene TRBV7-9 combines with J gene TRBJ1-1; tentative D call: TRBD1 (5 bases). V was shortened by 5 bases and J by 0 bases, with 13 bases between the two germline ends. Germline V gene lookup returns CDR1 SEHNR and CDR2 FQNEAQ (reference sequence). CDR3 length: 15 residues. The CDR3 loop reads CASSQTATLNTEAFF. The CDR3 DNA reads as TGTGCCAGCAGCCAGACAGCTACTTTGAACACTGAAGCTTTCTTT.

The V call is TRBV10-3, the J call TRBJ2-1; D uncertain. Per germline, CDR1 ENHRY and CDR2 SYGVKD. V lost 0 bases, J lost 0 bases, and 6 bases lay in between. The CDR3 consists of 15 residues. Here the CDR3 reads CAISESSSSYNEQFF. The CDR3 region has the DNA TGTGCCATCAGTGAGTCGTCTAGCTCCTACAATGAGCAGTTCTTC.

J is TRBJ1-3 and V is TRBV4-1; no definite D call. The CDR3 spans 15 residues. The V and J ends lost 5 bases and 0 bases respectively, with 11 bases between them. CDR1 and CDR2 (germline): MGHRA, YSYEKL. The CDR3: CASSVDGVSGNTIYF. The CDR3 DNA reads TGCGCCAGCAGCGTGGACGGCGTCTCTGGAAACACCATATATTTT.

In DNA form, the CDR3 reads TGTGCCAGCAGTGAAGCGCTTTGGGCCGAGAAGGCAGATACGCAGTATTTT. Translation: CASSEALWAEKADTQYF. The chain is built from TRBV2 and TRBJ2-3, with unresolved D. Trimming took 0 bases from V and 4 from J, leaving 17 bases between them. The CDR3 sequence is 17 residues long. Germline loops: CDR1 SNHLY, CDR2 FYNNEI.

This clonotype occurred a few times. The chain combines TRBV25-1 with TRBJ2-7, with D perhaps TRBD1 (5 bases). The germline V and J ends were trimmed by 0 bases and 7 bases, with 13 bases remaining between them. CDR3 size: 14 residues. Germline loops: CDR1 MGHDK, CDR2 SYGVNS. The CDR3 protein is CASSEYLRVWEQYF. CDR3 nucleotide sequence: TGTGCCAGCAGTGAATATCTCAGGGTTTGGGAGCAGTACTTC.

V and J are TRBV7-9 and TRBJ1-4, with 8 bases matching TRBD1. V dropped 5 bases and J dropped 8; count of bases not matched to a gene: 13. From germline, CDR1 is SEHNR and CDR2 FQNEAQ (reference sequence). CDR3 size: 16 residues. This CDR3 reads CASSEGATSGGEKLFF. CDR3 nucleotides: TGTGCCAGCAGCGAAGGCGCCACCTCAGGGGGCGAAAAACTGTTTTTT. Complete variable domain (other parts from reference TRBV7-9 and TRBJ1-4): DTGVSQNPRHKITKRGQNVTFRCDPISEHNRLYWYRQTLGQGPEFLTYFQNEAQLEKSRLLSDRFSAERPKGSFSTLEIQRTEQGDSAMYLCASSEGATSGGEKLFFGSGTQLSVL.

This chain joins TRBV5-1 and TRBJ2-3; 8 bases line up with TRBD2. This CDR3 has 16 amino acids. V trimming: 0 bases; J trimming: 0 bases; junction bases outside the gene matches: 3. The germline CDR1 and CDR2 sequences are SGHRS and YFSETQ. This chain's CDR3 is CASSLDSGGSTDTQYF. For the CDR3, the DNA is TGCGCCAGCAGCTTGGACTCGGGAGGGAGCACAGATACGCAGTATTTT.

The V call is TRBV7-9, the J call TRBJ1-4; D unclear. The CDR3 is made up of 12 amino acids. Trimming removed 1 base from V and 5 bases from J, with 2 bases in between. Germline CDR1 SEHNR, CDR2 FQNEAQ (reference sequence). CDR3 in amino acids: CASSLENEKLFF. The CDR3 DNA reads as TGTGCCAGCAGCTTAGAGAATGAAAAACTGTTTTTT.

This clonotype was picked up many times. The V gene is TRBV7-9, the J gene TRBJ2-3; D gene uncertain. The CDR3 is made up of 13 amino acids. The V gene's germline CDR1 is SEHNR and CDR2 FQNEAQ (reference sequence). Between the trimmed V and J ends, which lost 3 bases and 6 bases, there was a span of 10 bases. As DNA, the CDR3 is TGTGCCAGCAGCTTTGCCGTGATGGATACGCAGTATTTT. This codes for CASSFAVMDTQYF.

The chain joins TRBV6-2 or TRBV6-3 to TRBJ2-1; tentative D call: TRBD1 (5 bases). The germline V gene encodes CDR1 MNHEY and CDR2 SVGEGT. Trimming removed 4 bases at V and 0 bases at J, with 16 bases between. The CDR3 sequence is 17 residues long. The DNA of the CDR3 is TGTGCCAGCAGTTCTGCTCAAATAGGGGACTCCTACAATGAGCAGTTCTTC. This translates into CASSSAQIGDSYNEQFF.

This clonotype appeared a single time. This clone may be a read error of a much larger clone one base away. Given the absence of the conserved phenylalanine or tryptophan at the CDR3 end, a read error is likely. The chain is built from TRBV6-5 and TRBJ1-2, with 7 bases identical to TRBD1. From germline, CDR1 is MNHEY and CDR2 SVGAGI. Trimming removed 7 bases from V and 4 bases from J; junction bases left unmatched: 12. This CDR3 region has 15 residues. The CDR3 bases are TGTGCCAGCACCCTCGGGAGGGGGCGAGGCTATGGCTACACCTTA. This translates into CASTLGRGRGYGYTL.

This clonotype has more than one count but fewer than ten. The rearrangement links TRBV5-7 to TRBJ2-1; weak D call: TRBD2 (6 bases). TRBV5-7 has ORF status, its function being uncertain. V gave up 4 bases and J gave up 4 bases, with 12 bases separating them. The CDR3 loop spans 14 amino acids. CDR3 sequence: CASSPPRGYNEQFF. Here the CDR3 DNA reads TGTGCCAGCAGCCCGCCCCGGGGGTACAATGAGCAGTTCTTC.

This clonotype was observed a handful of times. V is TRBV20-1 and J is TRBJ2-7; 12 positions agree with TRBD2. CDR3 length equals 14 residues. Germline V lookup: CDR1 DFQATT, CDR2 SNEGSKA (reference sequence). Trimming cost V 7 bases and J 3 bases; bases outside gene matches: 7. This chain's CDR3 is CSGAGLAGDYEQYF. As DNA, the CDR3 is TGCAGTGGGGCGGGACTAGCGGGTGACTACGAGCAGTACTTC.

This clonotype was detected only a few times. The chain links TRBV5-6 to TRBJ2-7; a possible D gene is TRBD1 (5 bases). V shed 4 bases and J shed 2 bases, with 13 bases lying between them. Germline values: CDR1 SGHDT, CDR2 YYEEEE. This CDR3 is 14 amino acids long. The CDR3 nucleotides read TGTGCCAGCAGCCAGGGCCCCGCGACCTACGAGCAGTACTTC. Its translation: CASSQGPATYEQYF.